A single sample is the source of the 30 T cell receptor beta chains below, sequenced in a study of radiotherapy plus CTLA-4 blockade in lung cancer. Only in-frame clones appear in the TCRdb table, and some are missing; sequencing was by immunoSEQ multiplex PCR. The table shows approximately 80,000 clones, with roughly 80% occurring only once. Specimen: peripheral blood, collected from a patient treated with radiotherapy plus ipilimumab. These receptors originate from a human donor with non-small cell lung cancer whose response to radiotherapy plus ipilimumab could not be evaluated.

The chain employs TRBV19 and TRBJ2-1, with 11 bases that match TRBD1. Germline CDR1 LNHDA, CDR2 SQIVND (reference sequence). CDR3 length: 19 residues. V was pared by 9 bases and J by 2 bases, with 18 bases of the junction left unmatched. The CDR3 spells CASRTLRDRGWGTYNEQFF. The CDR3 DNA reads TGTGCCAGCCGAACTCTCCGGGACAGGGGGTGGGGGACCTACAATGAGCAGTTCTTC.

This rearrangement joins TRBV5-1 to TRBJ2-3; possibly TRBD2 for D (5 bases). Germline loops: CDR1 SGHRS, CDR2 YFSETQ. The length of the CDR3 is 15 residues. V was pared by 0 bases and J by 5 bases, with 13 bases between. CDR3 nucleotide sequence: TGCGCCAGCAGCTTGGTAGGGAGTCGGGGAGATACGCAGTATTTT. Protein sequence: CASSLVGSRGDTQYF.

This chain connects TRBV9 to TRBJ2-7, with TRBD1 matching over 8 bases. Germline values: CDR1 SGDLS, CDR2 YYNGEE. J lost 2 bases, V lost 4 bases, and 5 bases had no gene match. The length of the CDR3 is 14 residues. The CDR3 coding sequence is TGTGCCAGCAGCTCAGGACAGGGAACCTACGAGCAGTACTTC. This gives the protein CASSSGQGTYEQYF.

The chain is built from TRBV7-9 and TRBJ1-5, with TRBD1 identical over 11 bases. This CDR3 is built from 15 residues. V was clipped by 4 bases and J by 7 bases; unmatched bases: 6. CDR1 and CDR2 from the germline V gene are SEHNR and FQNEAQ (reference sequence). CDR3 protein: CASSSGQGASQPQHF. CDR3 nucleotides: TGTGCCAGCAGCTCAGGACAGGGGGCTTCCCAGCCCCAGCATTTT. The variable domain in full, with the rest retrieved from reference TRBV7-9 and TRBJ1-5, is DTGVSQNPRHKITKRGQNVTFRCDPISEHNRLYWYRQTLGQGPEFLTYFQNEAQLEKSRLLSDRFSAERPKGSFSTLEIQRTEQGDSAMYLCASSSGQGASQPQHFGDGTRLSIL.

The V and J genes are TRBV30 and TRBJ2-5; 13 bases fit TRBD2. CDR3 length: 15 residues. The germline gives CDR1 GTSNPN, CDR2 SVGIG (reference sequence). With 4 bases clipped from V and 2 bases from J, the junction kept 4 bases outside the gene matches. CDR3 in amino acids: CAWKGTSGVQETQYF. As DNA, the CDR3 is TGTGCCTGGAAAGGGACTAGCGGGGTTCAAGAGACCCAGTACTTC.

This rearrangement joins TRBV13 to TRBJ2-7; 7 nucleotides line up with TRBD1. The CDR3 runs 14 residues. CDR1 and CDR2 from the germline V gene are PRHDT and FYEKMQ (reference sequence). The junction had 9 bases not matched to a gene; V was cut back by 5 bases and J by 5 bases. Here the CDR3 reads CASSKDTGAHEQYF. CDR3 coding DNA: TGTGCCAGCAGCAAAGACACAGGGGCCCACGAGCAGTACTTC.

The V and J genes are TRBV27 and TRBJ2-7; 10 bases fit TRBD2. Germline V CDR1 and CDR2: MNHEY, SMNVEV (reference sequence). The J segment lost 6 bases and the V segment lost 5 bases, leaving 7 bases of the junction unmatched. The CDR3 is 14 amino acids. In DNA form, the CDR3 reads TGTGCCAGCAGTATTAGCGGGAGGACCTTCGAGCAGTACTTC. Translated: CASSISGRTFEQYF.

This clone was observed a few times. This chain links TRBV7-2 with TRBJ1-6; D gene ambiguous. The CDR3 length is 15 residues. V dropped 1 base and J dropped 6 bases, with 10 bases sitting between them. Germline CDR1 and CDR2: SGHTA and FQGNSA. The CDR3 loop reads CASSLESTANSPLHF. The CDR3 DNA is TGTGCCAGCAGCTTAGAGAGTACAGCTAATTCACCCCTCCACTTT.

The genes are TRBV6-5 and TRBJ1-1; tentative D call: TRBD1 (6 bases). The CDR3 covers 14 residues. Looked up from germline, CDR1 is MNHEY and CDR2 is SVGAGI. The V and J ends lost 7 bases and 5 bases respectively, with 17 bases between them. The CDR3 region is CASKETRTGTEAFF. CDR3 in DNA: TGTGCCAGCAAGGAGACCCGAACAGGGACTGAAGCTTTCTTT.

The chain uses TRBV5-1 and TRBJ2-2, with TRBD2 matching 12 bases. The trim removed 3 bases at V and 7 bases at J, leaving 10 bases unmatched. This CDR3 is 17 amino acids long. Germline CDR1 is SGHRS and CDR2 is YFSETQ. CDR3 loop: CASSSGLAGMLGGELFF. As DNA, the CDR3 is TGCGCCAGCAGCTCCGGACTAGCGGGAATGTTGGGCGGGGAGCTGTTTTTT.

The chain has TRBV10-3 and TRBJ1-1; the match to TRBD1 covers 7 bases. The CDR3 extends over 16 amino acids. Germline V gene lookup returns CDR1 ENHRY and CDR2 SYGVKD. With V trimmed by 4 bases and J by 0 bases, 8 bases remained unmatched. The DNA for the CDR3 is TGTGCCATCAGTGCTACGGACAGGCTATTGAACACTGAAGCTTTCTTT. This sequence encodes CAISATDRLLNTEAFF.

This clone was detected only a few times. The chain uses TRBV18 and TRBJ2-5, with 9 bases fitting TRBD2. Germline trimming cut 0 bases from V and 4 bases from J; bases unmatched to any gene: 9. In germline, CDR1 is KGHSH, CDR2 LQKENI. The CDR3 consists of 17 residues. CDR3 sequence (DNA): TGTGCCAGCTCACCACCGGAGTCTAGCGGGGACAGAGAGACCCAGTACTTC. It specifies CASSPPESSGDRETQYF.

This sequence joins TRBV5-1 and TRBJ2-5; 15 bases are a match to TRBD2. This CDR3 has 17 amino acids. Germline CDR1 reads SGHRS; CDR2 reads YFSETQ. V lost 4 bases to trimming and J lost 2 bases; unmatched junction nucleotides: 6. The CDR3: CASSDGLAGGIQETQYF. The CDR3 DNA sequence: TGCGCCAGCAGCGACGGACTAGCGGGGGGGATACAAGAGACCCAGTACTTC.

V is TRBV2 and J is TRBJ2-3, with 16 bases fitting TRBD2. The CDR3 covers 18 residues. The V gene end was trimmed by 3 bases and the J gene end by 1 base; junction bases not matched to a gene: 4. Looked up from germline, CDR1 is SNHLY and CDR2 is FYNNEI. The CDR3 DNA is TGTGCCAGCAGTGAGGGACTAGCGGGGGGGCCGGGCACAGATACGCAGTATTTT. It yields the protein CASSEGLAGGPGTDTQYF.

This clone was recorded only once. The chain links TRBV11-2 to TRBJ2-5, with TRBD1 matching over 7 bases. J gave up 2 bases and V 6 bases, and 12 bases lay outside the gene matches. Germline CDR1 is SGHAT and CDR2 is FQNNGV. The CDR3 runs to 16 residues. CDR3 coding DNA: TGTGCCAGCAGTATTCCGGGACAGATTTCTCAAGAGACCCAGTACTTC. Its translation is CASSIPGQISQETQYF.

The rearrangement links TRBV30 to TRBJ1-1, with 9 bases fitting TRBD1. Germline trimming cut 5 bases from V and 5 bases from J; bases unmatched to any gene: 9. This CDR3 region has 14 residues. Germline CDR1 GTSNPN, CDR2 SVGIG (reference sequence). The CDR3 DNA reads as TGTGCCTGGGGTCCGGGACAGGGAACGACTGAAGCTTTCTTT. Protein sequence: CAWGPGQGTTEAFF. The variable domain in full, with the rest retrieved from reference TRBV30 and TRBJ1-1, is SQTIHQWPATLVQPVGSPLSLECTVEGTSNPNLYWYRQAAGRGLQLLFYSVGIGQISSEVPQNLSASRPQDRQFILSSKKLLLSDSGFYLCAWGPGQGTTEAFFGQGTRLTVV.

This chain joins TRBV5-1 and TRBJ2-3; 8 nucleotides line up with TRBD1. After removal of 2 bases from V and 0 bases from J, the junction contained 5 bases not matched to a gene. The CDR3 has 16 residues. CDR1 and CDR2 (germline): SGHRS, YFSETQ. In DNA, the CDR3 is TGCGCCAGCAGCTTCGGGACAGGAACTAGCACAGATACGCAGTATTTT. This translates into CASSFGTGTSTDTQYF.

J is TRBJ2-1 and V is TRBV7-9; D may be TRBD1 (6 bases). The CDR3 totals 16 residues. V lost 5 bases and J lost 8, with 22 bases in between. Per the germline V gene, CDR1 is SEHNR and CDR2 is FQNEAQ (reference sequence). In nucleotides, the CDR3 is TGTGCCAGCAGCCCGCACCGGGACAACCTTAGGGATGAGCAGTTCTTC. Amino acid sequence: CASSPHRDNLRDEQFF.

This sequence joins TRBV7-2 and TRBJ1-5; tentative D call: TRBD1 (6 bases). Germline loops: CDR1 SGHTA, CDR2 FQGNSA. V lost 5 bases and J lost 5, with 10 bases in between. The CDR3 runs 13 residues. CDR3 in DNA: TGTGCCAGCAGCGGGGGGGCGCATCAGCCCCAGCATTTT. It encodes CASSGGAHQPQHF.

The rearrangement links TRBV11-3 to TRBJ1-1; 12 nucleotides match TRBD1. CDR3 size: 18 residues. Looked up from germline, CDR1 is SGHNT and CDR2 is YENEEA. Trimming cost V 1 base and J 4 bases; bases outside gene matches: 10. DNA for the CDR3: TGTGCCAGCAGCTTAGTCGTGGGGACAGGGGGCGACGGCACTGAAGCTTTCTTT. It codes for CASSLVVGTGGDGTEAFF.

This clone was counted many times. The chain employs TRBV28 and TRBJ2-2, with D uncertain. The germline gives CDR1 MDHEN, CDR2 SYDVKM. V dropped 1 base and J dropped 0 bases, with 3 bases sitting between them. The CDR3 length is 14 residues. The CDR3 loop reads CASSLSTNTGELFF. CDR3 coding DNA: TGTGCCAGCAGTTTATCCACGAACACCGGGGAGCTGTTTTTT.

This clone was seen just once. The chain couples TRBV11-2 to TRBJ2-5; 11 bases agree with TRBD2. The CDR3 consists of 15 residues. V shed 3 bases and J 7 bases; nucleotides not matched to a gene: 7. Germline assignment: CDR1 SGHAT and CDR2 FQNNGV. Written as DNA, the CDR3 is TGTGCCAGCAGCTTGGGCGTAGCGGGGGGGGTGACCCAGTACTTC. Amino acids: CASSLGVAGGVTQYF.

The table lists this clone with a few counts. The genes are TRBV7-2 and TRBJ2-3; TRBD2 matches 13 bases. Germline CDR1 reads SGHTA; CDR2 reads FQGNSA. CDR3 size: 17 residues. With V trimmed by 3 bases and J by 4 bases, 7 bases remained unmatched. CDR3 DNA sequence: TGTGCCAGCAGCTTTCGAGGACTAGCGGGGGAAGCAGATACGCAGTATTTT. Amino acid sequence: CASSFRGLAGEADTQYF.

The chain has TRBV7-9 and TRBJ1-1; 9 positions agree with TRBD1. Germline assignment: CDR1 SEHNR and CDR2 FQNEAQ (reference sequence). This CDR3 contains 13 residues. V dropped 4 bases and J dropped 8; count of bases not matched to a gene: 5. This CDR3 is CASSSDRGNEAFF. The DNA for the CDR3 is TGTGCCAGCAGCTCGGACAGGGGCAACGAAGCTTTCTTT.

This clone has more than one count but fewer than ten. The chain is built from TRBV19 and TRBJ1-6; weak D call: TRBD1 (5 bases). The germline CDR1 and CDR2 sequences are LNHDA and SQIVND (reference sequence). The CDR3 spans 13 residues. Trimming left V 7 bases short and J 6 bases short, with 10 bases between. The CDR3 DNA is TGTGCCAGTAATGGGGGAGGTAATTCACCCCTCCACTTT. Its protein is CASNGGGNSPLHF.

The J gene is TRBJ2-2, the V gene TRBV10-3; the match to TRBD2 covers 8 bases. Germline assignment: CDR1 ENHRY and CDR2 SYGVKD. V gave up 10 bases and J gave up 6 bases; unmatched junction bases: 7. The CDR3 length is 13 residues. CDR3 sequence: CATRGLAPGELFF. The DNA for the CDR3 is TGTGCCACCAGAGGACTAGCACCCGGGGAGCTGTTTTTT.

This clone was picked up a small number of times. This chain links TRBV30 with TRBJ1-5, with TRBD1 matching 7 bases. Germline V gene data show CDR1 as GTSNPN and CDR2 as SVGIG (reference sequence). J lost 6 bases, V lost 1 base, and 9 bases had no gene match. The CDR3 covers 15 residues. CDR3 bases: TGTGCCTGGAGTGACCTGGACAGGCTAGGTCAGCCCCAGCATTTT. Protein product: CAWSDLDRLGQPQHF. Full variable domain (outside the CDR3, taken from reference TRBV30 and TRBJ1-5): SQTIHQWPATLVQPVGSPLSLECTVEGTSNPNLYWYRQAAGRGLQLLFYSVGIGQISSEVPQNLSASRPQDRQFILSSKKLLLSDSGFYLCAWSDLDRLGQPQHFGDGTRLSIL.

The chain links TRBV4-2 to TRBJ2-1; TRBD1 agrees at 7 bases. The germline CDR1 and CDR2 sequences are LGHNA and YNFKEQ. V lost 3 bases to trimming and J lost 3 bases; unmatched junction nucleotides: 8. This CDR3 is built from 16 residues. DNA for the CDR3: TGTGCCAGCAGCCAGGACGGACAGGCCAACTACAATGAGCAGTTCTTC. Its protein is CASSQDGQANYNEQFF.

In this sample, this clone turned up a few times. The rearrangement links TRBV9 to TRBJ1-6; no definite D call. CDR1 and CDR2 from the germline V gene are SGDLS and YYNGEE. V gave up 4 bases and J gave up 8 bases, with 16 bases separating them. The CDR3 covers 15 residues. For the CDR3, the DNA is TGTGCCAGCAGCCCTAGCGGGGTCTGGGATTCACCCCTCCACTTT. Protein product: CASSPSGVWDSPLHF.

This rearrangement joins TRBV11-2 to TRBJ1-2; D might be TRBD1 (5 bases). V lost 6 bases and J lost 5, with 10 bases in between. Germline V gives CDR1 SGHAT, CDR2 FQNNGV. The CDR3 runs 12 residues. CDR3 amino acids: CASSDSLYGYTF. The CDR3 nucleotides read TGTGCCAGCAGTGACAGTTTGTATGGCTACACCTTC.